A single sample gave rise to the 10 T cell receptor beta chains below, sequenced in a study of blood T cell repertoires in COVID-19. Only in-frame clones appear in the TCRdb table, and some are missing; sequencing was by immunoSEQ multiplex PCR. The table includes about 210,000 clones, 84% detected once. Sequencing used peripheral blood. The receptors were sampled from a woman in her forties or fifties with active or convalescent COVID-19.

The table lists this clone with a count of one. The DNA for the CDR3 is TGCGCCAGCAGCTCAATACAGGGACCAGATACGCAGTATTTT. It yields the protein CASSSIQGPDTQYF. The chain recombines TRBV5-1 with TRBJ2-3, with D possibly being TRBD1 (6 bases). Germline V gene lookup returns CDR1 SGHRS and CDR2 YFSETQ. V was pared by 3 bases and J by 4 bases, with 12 bases between. This CDR3 contains 14 residues.

This clone was counted a single time. The chain is built from TRBV6-5 and TRBJ1-6; 8 bases align to TRBD1. Germline trimming cut 2 bases from V and 8 bases from J; bases unmatched to any gene: 8. Germline CDR1 is MNHEY and CDR2 is SVGAGI. CDR3 size: 16 residues. The CDR3 region has the DNA TGTGCCAGCAGTTACGAGCCGACAGGGGAGTATTCACCCCTCCACTTT. Residues: CASSYEPTGEYSPLHF.

This rearrangement joins TRBV2 to TRBJ1-3; 7 positions agree with TRBD1. J lost 0 bases, V lost 2 bases, and 4 bases had no gene match. The CDR3 extends over 16 amino acids. Germline lookup yields CDR1 SNHLY and CDR2 FYNNEI. The DNA of the CDR3 is TGTGCCAGCAGTGAACGGGGACAGAGCTCTGGAAACACCATATATTTT. Translation gives CASSERGQSSGNTIYF.

The rearrangement uses TRBV11-2 and TRBJ2-1, with D possibly called TRBD1 or TRBD2 (9 bases each). Trimming left V 1 base short and J 10 bases short, with 29 bases between. Germline V gene lookup returns CDR1 SGHAT and CDR2 FQNNGV. CDR3 size: 19 residues. This CDR3 reads CASSLVGQGSPASGEEQFF. The CDR3, as DNA: TGTGCCAGCAGCTTAGTGGGACAGGGTTCGCCGGCTAGCGGGGAGGAGCAGTTCTTC.

The gene calls are TRBV19 and TRBJ2-3, with D possibly being TRBD2 (5 bases). Deletions cut 3 bases from V and 3 bases from J, with 10 bases between. The germline CDR1 and CDR2 sequences are LNHDA and SQIVND (reference sequence). The CDR3 loop spans 14 amino acids. This chain's CDR3 is CASSMGWRTDTQYF. The CDR3 nucleotides read TGTGCCAGTAGTATGGGCTGGAGGACAGATACGCAGTATTTT.

J is TRBJ1-6 and V is TRBV9, with D possibly matching TRBD1 (5 bases). The germline V gene encodes CDR1 SGDLS and CDR2 YYNGEE. This CDR3 comprises 12 residues. V was trimmed by 0 bases and J by 10 bases, leaving 5 bases between them. The CDR3: CASSVEGSPLHF. CDR3 sequence (DNA): TGTGCCAGCAGCGTAGAGGGGTCACCCCTCCACTTT.

The count of this clone is one. The chain joins TRBV19 to TRBJ1-2, with 9 positions matching TRBD1. This CDR3 comprises 16 residues. V trimming: 0 bases; J trimming: 5 bases; junction bases outside the gene matches: 7. Per the germline V gene, CDR1 is LNHDA and CDR2 is SQIVND (reference sequence). The CDR3 DNA sequence: TGTGCCAGTAGTATAGAGGGGGACAGGGCCCTATATGGCTACACCTTC. Translation: CASSIEGDRALYGYTF.

This clone was seen only once. The chain employs TRBV5-1 and TRBJ2-7; TRBD1 matches 11 bases. The ends lost 7 bases at V and 2 bases at J; junction bases unmatched: 8. The germline V gene encodes CDR1 SGHRS and CDR2 YFSETQ. This CDR3 has 15 residues. The CDR3 sequence: CASAPGDRGTYEQYV. The CDR3 DNA follows: TGCGCCAGCGCCCCAGGGGACAGGGGGACCTACGAGCAGTACGTC.

V is TRBV29-1 and J is TRBJ2-7, with D tentatively TRBD2 (6 bases). Looked up from germline, CDR1 is SQVTM and CDR2 is ANQGSEA. This CDR3 comprises 12 residues. V was cut by 6 bases and J by 3 bases, with 12 bases left in between. In DNA, the CDR3 is TGCAGCGTGGGGGGACGGATCTACGAGCAGTACGTC. Translated, it gives CSVGGRIYEQYV.

The CDR3 DNA follows: TGTGCCAGCAGCCCTAGGACAGGGTCCTACAATGAGCAGTTCTTC. This codes for CASSPRTGSYNEQFF. This rearrangement joins TRBV7-3 to TRBJ2-1; 8 nucleotides agree with TRBD1. V lost 5 bases to trimming and J lost 1 base; unmatched junction nucleotides: 4. From germline, CDR1 is SGHTA and CDR2 FQGTGA. This CDR3 contains 15 residues.